This T cell receptor beta chain was captured by sequencing in a study of blood T cell repertoires in COVID-19. The wider study: Material from acute and convalescent COVID-19 was sourced from the United States, Italy and Spain. T cells, B-cell-depleted T cells, or PBMCs supplied cDNA or gDNA.

Germline V gives CDR1 SGHTA, CDR2 FQGNSA. V trimming: 5 bases; J trimming: 0 bases; junction bases outside the gene matches: 5. The CDR3 runs 16 residues. The authors' processing: Cell counts per sample came from amplifying reference gene primers. Sequencing used immunoSEQ multiplex PCR; TCRdb keeps in-frame clones, though not all of them. V and J calls and clone size are given by that table; D and trimming were obtained from the DNA. Of 120,000 to 150,000 clones detected, approximately 80% appear once; the ten largest clones hold around 3.1%. This chain connects TRBV7-2 to TRBJ2-5, with TRBD2 matching 11 bases. The origin of this receptor is a woman in her forties with active or convalescent COVID-19. The sequencing sample was made of peripheral blood. Here the CDR3 reads CASSLGLAAYQETQYF. The CDR3 DNA reads as TGTGCCAGCAGCCTGGGACTAGCGGCGTACCAAGAGACCCAGTACTTC.